One sample yielded the 32 T cell receptor beta chains listed below, sequenced in a study of OX40 agonist ivuxolimab in advanced cancers. Method: immunoSEQ multiplex PCR; TCRdb's copy keeps in-frame clones and lacks some. Of tens of thousands of clones in the sample, about 90% were seen once. The specimen comprised CD4+ or CD8+ T cells sorted from blood, sampled in a trial of the OX40 agonist ivuxolimab. These receptors all come from an adult with an advanced solid tumor such as melanoma, head and neck, liver or kidney cancer.

The rearrangement links TRBV10-3 to TRBJ1-2, with D perhaps TRBD1 (5 bases). V was shortened by 4 bases and J by 3 bases, with 12 bases between the two germline ends. CDR3 length: 14 amino acids. The germline V gene has CDR1 ENHRY and CDR2 SYGVKD. CDR3 sequence (DNA): TGTGCCATCAGTGCGGGGACGGGAGACTATGGCTACACCTTC. Protein: CAISAGTGDYGYTF.

This chain's CDR3 is CASTQTNRVYTF. Written as DNA, the CDR3 is TGTGCCAGTACTCAAACAAACAGGGTCTACACCTTC. The chain couples TRBV19 to TRBJ1-2, with D possibly being TRBD1 (6 bases). The CDR3 spans 12 residues. CDR1 LNHDA and CDR2 SQIVND come from the germline V gene (reference sequence). V was clipped by 7 bases and J by 10 bases, with 16 bases between them.

The rearrangement joins TRBV7-9 to TRBJ1-4; 10 bases agree with TRBD1. Germline CDR1 is SEHNR and CDR2 is FQNEAQ (reference sequence). Trimming removed 3 bases from V and 6 bases from J; junction bases left unmatched: 1. The CDR3 is 14 amino acids. The CDR3 region has the DNA TGTGCCAGCAGCTTCGGGACAGGGGATGAAAAACTGTTTTTT. It encodes CASSFGTGDEKLFF.

This chain joins TRBV27 and TRBJ2-2; 7 bases are a match to TRBD1. The CDR3 is 19 residues long. Germline assignment: CDR1 MNHEY and CDR2 SMNVEV (reference sequence). V shed 3 bases, J shed 3 bases, and the junction held 16 bases outside the gene matches. The CDR3: CASSFFPYPGQPHTGELFF. In DNA form, the CDR3 reads TGTGCCAGCAGTTTTTTCCCCTATCCGGGACAGCCCCACACCGGGGAGCTGTTTTTT.

The chain joins TRBV28 to TRBJ2-5, with TRBD2 as a possible D gene (5 bases). Germline loops: CDR1 MDHEN, CDR2 SYDVKM. The V and J ends lost 6 bases and 5 bases respectively, with 10 bases between them. The CDR3 totals 12 residues. The CDR3 here is CASRLTGETQYF. The CDR3 nucleotides are TGTGCCAGCAGACTGACGGGGGAGACCCAGTACTTC.

V gene TRBV6-5 combines with J gene TRBJ1-1, with 8 bases that match TRBD1. The CDR3 is 14 residues long. With 5 bases clipped from V and 1 base from J, the junction kept 3 bases outside the gene matches. Germline V lookup: CDR1 MNHEY, CDR2 SVGAGI. The CDR3 sequence is CASSRTGKNTEAFF. CDR3 nucleotides: TGTGCCAGCAGTCGGACAGGGAAGAACACTGAAGCTTTCTTT.

The V call is TRBV7-3, the J call TRBJ2-6, with a tentative D call TRBD1 (5 bases). Germline V gene sequence: CDR1 SGHTA, CDR2 FQGTGA. Trimming cost V 5 bases and J 3 bases, with 11 bases left between them. CDR3 length equals 15 residues. As DNA, the CDR3 is TGTGCCAGCAGCGCCATGACAGTTGGGGCCAACGTCCTGACTTTC. It yields the protein CASSAMTVGANVLTF.

The chain has TRBV6-6 and TRBJ2-5; D is undetermined. The CDR3 is made up of 13 amino acids. Trimming shortened V by 4 bases and J by 3 bases, and 9 bases separated the two germline ends. The germline gives CDR1 MNHNY, CDR2 SVGAGI (reference sequence). CDR3 residues: CASSFTVKETQYF. The CDR3 nucleotides read TGTGCCAGCAGTTTTACAGTAAAAGAGACCCAGTACTTC.

The rearrangement joins TRBV14 to TRBJ1-1; the D gene is possibly TRBD1 (6 bases). The CDR3 spans 14 residues. Per germline, CDR1 SGHDN and CDR2 FVKESK. V was trimmed by 3 bases and J by 8 bases, leaving 16 bases between them. The CDR3 DNA reads TGTGCCAGCAGCCACACCCGGGGCAGGGGCGAAGCTTTCTTT. It is translated as CASSHTRGRGEAFF.

This sequence joins TRBV28 and TRBJ2-2; D uncertain. CDR3 length equals 13 residues. Trimming took off 6 bases at V and 6 bases at J, with 11 bases between the two ends. CDR1 is MDHEN, CDR2 SYDVKM, per germline. The chain's CDR3 is CASSPPPPGELFF. CDR3 nucleotides: TGTGCCAGCAGCCCACCCCCGCCCGGGGAGCTGTTTTTT.

In its sample, this clone was seen once. The chain combines TRBV5-1 with TRBJ1-3; no firm D call. V lost 4 bases, J lost 4 bases, and 9 bases lay in between. CDR1 and CDR2 from the germline V gene are SGHRS and YFSETQ. The CDR3 extends over 13 amino acids. CDR3 nucleotides: TGCGCCAGCAGCCCACTAACCGGAAACACCATATATTTT. Its translation: CASSPLTGNTIYF.

In this sample, this clone turned up once. The V gene is TRBV28, the J gene TRBJ2-7, with D possibly being TRBD1 (7 bases). CDR1 and CDR2 from the germline V gene are MDHEN and SYDVKM. The CDR3 is made up of 15 amino acids. V shed 7 bases and J shed 0 bases, with 16 bases lying between them. The CDR3 protein is CASIGGTASSYEQYF. The CDR3 nucleotides read TGTGCCAGCATCGGAGGGACAGCTAGCTCCTACGAGCAGTACTTC.

The chain employs TRBV5-1 and TRBJ2-5, with 8 bases matching TRBD2. The CDR3 runs to 14 residues. Germline loops: CDR1 SGHRS, CDR2 YFSETQ. The trim removed 3 bases at V and 5 bases at J, leaving 6 bases unmatched. CDR3 protein: CASSSGLGGETQYF. The CDR3 bases are TGCGCCAGCAGCTCGGGACTAGGGGGGGAGACCCAGTACTTC.

The CDR3 region is CASSQDAGGNTEAFF. The CDR3 DNA reads as TGCGCCAGCAGCCAAGACGCAGGCGGGAACACTGAAGCTTTCTTT. This chain uses TRBV4-3 with TRBJ1-1, with D hard to call. The CDR3 has 15 amino acids. Deletions cut 0 bases from V and 1 base from J, with 9 bases between. CDR1 and CDR2 from the germline V gene are LGHNA and YSLEER.

This rearrangement joins TRBV5-6 to TRBJ2-7; no firm D call. The CDR3 is 13 amino acids. The V and J ends lost 4 bases and 4 bases respectively, with 12 bases between them. From germline, CDR1 is SGHDT and CDR2 YYEEEE. The CDR3 reads CASSPSLRYEQYF. For the CDR3, the DNA is TGTGCCAGCAGCCCGAGCCTCCGGTACGAGCAGTACTTC.

This clone appeared a single time. This sequence joins TRBV2 and TRBJ1-5; the match to TRBD1 covers 7 bases. From germline, CDR1 is SNHLY and CDR2 FYNNEI. The CDR3 contains 15 residues. Losses at the gene ends were 5 bases for V and 1 base for J; bases not matched to a gene: 5. For the CDR3, the DNA is TGTGCCAGCAGTCCAAACAGGGGAAGCAATCAGCCCCAGCATTTT. The encoded protein is CASSPNRGSNQPQHF.

This chain joins TRBV5-1 and TRBJ1-2, with D perhaps matching TRBD1 (6 bases). V dropped 5 bases and J dropped 8 bases, with 13 bases sitting between them. This CDR3 is built from 12 residues. CDR1 is SGHRS and CDR2 is YFSETQ in the germline V gene. This chain's CDR3 is CASSPEGEGYTF. CDR3 coding DNA: TGCGCCAGCAGTCCCGAGGGGGAAGGCTACACCTTC.

V and J are TRBV2 and TRBJ2-1; TRBD2 matches 10 bases. Germline lookup yields CDR1 SNHLY and CDR2 FYNNEI. The CDR3 has 18 residues. The J segment lost 2 bases and the V segment lost 6 bases, leaving 13 bases of the junction unmatched. CDR3 protein: CASRTGASGSRAYNEQFF. The CDR3 DNA follows: TGTGCCAGCAGGACCGGGGCTAGCGGGAGTAGGGCCTACAATGAGCAGTTCTTC.

The chain has TRBV7-9 and TRBJ2-7, with no clear D. From germline, CDR1 is SEHNR and CDR2 FQNEAQ (reference sequence). The ends were cut back, 6 bases at V and 6 bases at J, with 9 bases in the middle. CDR3 length: 11 residues. The CDR3 loop reads CASSRSLEQYF. CDR3 nucleotide sequence: TGTGCCAGCAGTAGGAGCCTCGAGCAGTACTTC. Together with reference TRBV7-9 and TRBJ2-7, the CDR3 gives the full variable domain: DTGVSQNPRHKITKRGQNVTFRCDPISEHNRLYWYRQTLGQGPEFLTYFQNEAQLEKSRLLSDRFSAERPKGSFSTLEIQRTEQGDSAMYLCASSRSLEQYFGPGTRLTVT.

The chain employs TRBV28 and TRBJ1-5; D uncertain. Trimming stripped 8 bases from V and 0 bases from J, with 5 bases between. Germline loops: CDR1 MDHEN, CDR2 SYDVKM. The CDR3 loop spans 12 amino acids. This CDR3 is CASSYSNQPQHF. CDR3 in DNA: TGTGCCAGCTCATATAGCAATCAGCCCCAGCATTTT.

V is TRBV28 and J is TRBJ2-7; tentatively, D is TRBD1 (6 bases). The V and J ends lost 4 bases and 0 bases respectively, with 10 bases between them. From germline, CDR1 is MDHEN and CDR2 SYDVKM. The CDR3 has 14 amino acids. CDR3 sequence (DNA): TGTGCCAGCAGTTCAACGGACAGCTCCTACGAGCAGTACTTC. This encodes CASSSTDSSYEQYF.

The chain combines TRBV28 with TRBJ2-6, with D uncertain. Germline loops: CDR1 MDHEN, CDR2 SYDVKM. The V end was cut by 3 bases, the J end by 0 bases, with 6 bases between. The CDR3 spans 15 residues. The chain's CDR3 is CASSFQLSGANVLTF. The DNA for the CDR3 is TGTGCCAGCAGTTTCCAGCTCTCTGGGGCCAACGTCCTGACTTTC.

The genes are TRBV15 and TRBJ2-1, with D possibly matching TRBD2 (5 bases). Germline CDR1 LNHNV, CDR2 YYDKDF (reference sequence). The CDR3 loop spans 16 amino acids. Trimming removed 5 bases at V and 0 bases at J, with 14 bases between. The CDR3 DNA reads as TGTGCCACCAGCCGAGCGGTCTGGAGCTCCTACAATGAGCAGTTCTTC. This gives the protein CATSRAVWSSYNEQFF.

This chain uses TRBV5-4 with TRBJ1-3; no firm D call. Trimming removed 4 bases from V and 0 bases from J, with 17 bases in between. The CDR3 extends over 17 amino acids. Germline V gives CDR1 SGHNT, CDR2 YYREEE (reference sequence). CDR3 protein: CASSQVGRSYSGNTIYF. CDR3 DNA sequence: TGTGCCAGCAGCCAAGTCGGCAGGAGTTACTCTGGAAACACCATATATTTT.

The V gene is TRBV6-5, the J gene TRBJ2-7; TRBD1 is a possible D gene (7 bases). This CDR3 region has 14 residues. Germline V gene lookup returns CDR1 MNHEY and CDR2 SVGAGI. V was cut by 6 bases and J by 3 bases, with 15 bases left in between. The CDR3 here is CASRDAGQIYEQYF. CDR3 bases: TGTGCCAGCAGAGATGCGGGACAGATCTACGAGCAGTACTTC.

The rearrangement joins TRBV18 to TRBJ2-2; D is possibly TRBD2 (5 bases). Between the trimmed V and J ends, which lost 3 bases and 1 base, there was a span of 12 bases. The CDR3 is made up of 16 amino acids. Germline CDR1 reads KGHSH; CDR2 reads LQKENI. The CDR3 region is CASSPTFGGNTGELFF. Here the CDR3 DNA reads TGTGCCAGCTCACCTACCTTCGGAGGGAACACCGGGGAGCTGTTTTTT.

This chain links TRBV5-1 with TRBJ1-1; D is undetermined. Germline CDR1 SGHRS, CDR2 YFSETQ. The V gene lost 4 bases and the J gene lost 2 bases, with 9 bases spanning the gap. The CDR3 has 13 amino acids. In DNA form, the CDR3 reads TGCGCCAGCAGCCGTTCAGAAAACACTGAAGCTTTCTTT. Translation gives CASSRSENTEAFF. Based on the CDR3 plus reference TRBV5-1 and TRBJ1-1, the full variable domain is KAGVTQTPRYLIKTRGQQVTLSCSPISGHRSVSWYQQTPGQGLQFLFEYFSETQRNKGNFPGRFSGRQFSNSRSEMNVSTLELGDSALYLCASSRSENTEAFFGQGTRLTVV.

This clone was counted once. The chain has TRBV6-5 and TRBJ1-1; TRBD1 matches at 9 bases. This CDR3 region has 15 residues. CDR1 is MNHEY, CDR2 SVGAGI, per germline. V lost 2 bases to trimming and J lost 4 bases; unmatched junction nucleotides: 5. As DNA, the CDR3 is TGTGCCAGCAGTTACGCGGACAGGGGAGGCACTGAAGCTTTCTTT. It codes for CASSYADRGGTEAFF.

This chain uses TRBV28 with TRBJ2-2; 8 bases agree with TRBD1. V lost 3 bases and J lost 4; bases outside the gene matches: 7. The CDR3 has 16 residues. Germline V CDR1 and CDR2: MDHEN, SYDVKM. The CDR3 DNA reads TGTGCCAGCAGTTTTGTTCGGACAGGGAGCACCGGGGAGCTGTTTTTT. Translating it yields CASSFVRTGSTGELFF. The full variable domain, with the rest looked up from reference TRBV28 and TRBJ2-2, is DVKVTQSSRYLVKRTGEKVFLECVQDMDHENMFWYRQDPGLGLRLIYFSYDVKMKEKGDIPEGYSVSREKKERFSLILESASTNQTSMYLCASSFVRTGSTGELFFGEGSRLTVL.

As DNA, the CDR3 is TGCGCCAGCAGCCGTAGCGGGGGCGCCTGGGAGACCCAGTACTTC. This translates into CASSRSGGAWETQYF. This chain connects TRBV5-1 to TRBJ2-5; 9 bases are a match to TRBD2. The length of the CDR3 is 15 residues. CDR1 and CDR2 (germline): SGHRS, YFSETQ. The V segment lost 4 bases and the J segment 5 bases; nucleotides outside the gene matches: 9.

J is TRBJ2-7 and V is TRBV6-5; tentative D call: TRBD2 (6 bases). V was shortened by 2 bases and J by 6 bases, with 8 bases between the two germline ends. This CDR3 has 12 residues. Germline CDR1 reads MNHEY; CDR2 reads SVGAGI. DNA for the CDR3: TGTGCCAGCAGTTACGTGGGGGGCGAGCAGTACTTC. This translates into CASSYVGGEQYF.

V gene TRBV19 combines with J gene TRBJ2-5, with TRBD2 identical over 13 bases. This CDR3 has 16 residues. Trimming cost V 5 bases and J 5 bases; bases outside gene matches: 8. The V gene's germline CDR1 is LNHDA and CDR2 SQIVND (reference sequence). CDR3 region: CASSLTSGRLGETQYF. Written as DNA, the CDR3 is TGTGCCAGTAGTCTGACTAGCGGGAGGCTGGGGGAGACCCAGTACTTC. The whole variable domain, remainder taken from reference TRBV19 and TRBJ2-5, is DGGITQSPKYLFRKEGQNVTLSCEQNLNHDAMYWYRQDPGQGLRLIYYSQIVNDFQKGDIAEGYSVSREKKESFPLTVTSAQKNPTAFYLCASSLTSGRLGETQYFGPGTRLLVL.